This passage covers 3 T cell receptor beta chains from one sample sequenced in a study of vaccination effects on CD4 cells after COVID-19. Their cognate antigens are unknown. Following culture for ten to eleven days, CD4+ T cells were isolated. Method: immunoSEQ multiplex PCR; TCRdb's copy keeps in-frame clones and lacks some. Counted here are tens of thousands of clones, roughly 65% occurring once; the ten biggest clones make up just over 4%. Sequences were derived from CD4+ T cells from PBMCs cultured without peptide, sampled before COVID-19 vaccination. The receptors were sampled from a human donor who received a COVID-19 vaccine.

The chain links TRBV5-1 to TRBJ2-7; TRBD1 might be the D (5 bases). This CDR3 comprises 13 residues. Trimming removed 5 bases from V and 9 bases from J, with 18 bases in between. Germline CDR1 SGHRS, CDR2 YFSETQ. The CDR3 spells CASRPSAGSSQYF. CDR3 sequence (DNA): TGCGCCAGCAGGCCCTCCGCAGGGTCTTCGCAGTACTTC.

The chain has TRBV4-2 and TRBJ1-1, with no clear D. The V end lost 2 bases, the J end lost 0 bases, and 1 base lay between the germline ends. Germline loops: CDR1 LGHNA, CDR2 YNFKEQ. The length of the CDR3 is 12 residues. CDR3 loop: CASSQLNTEAFF. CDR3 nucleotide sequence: TGTGCCAGCAGCCAACTGAACACTGAAGCTTTCTTT.

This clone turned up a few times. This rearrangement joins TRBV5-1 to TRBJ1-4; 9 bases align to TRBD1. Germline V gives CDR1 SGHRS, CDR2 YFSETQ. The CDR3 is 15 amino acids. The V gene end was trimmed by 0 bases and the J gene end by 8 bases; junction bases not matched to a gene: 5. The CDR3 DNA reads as TGCGCCAGCAGCTTGGGGGACAGGGAAAAGGAAAAACTGTTTTTT. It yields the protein CASSLGDREKEKLFF. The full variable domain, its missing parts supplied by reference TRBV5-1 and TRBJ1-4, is KAGVTQTPRYLIKTRGQQVTLSCSPISGHRSVSWYQQTPGQGLQFLFEYFSETQRNKGNFPGRFSGRQFSNSRSEMNVSTLELGDSALYLCASSLGDREKEKLFFGSGTQLSVL.